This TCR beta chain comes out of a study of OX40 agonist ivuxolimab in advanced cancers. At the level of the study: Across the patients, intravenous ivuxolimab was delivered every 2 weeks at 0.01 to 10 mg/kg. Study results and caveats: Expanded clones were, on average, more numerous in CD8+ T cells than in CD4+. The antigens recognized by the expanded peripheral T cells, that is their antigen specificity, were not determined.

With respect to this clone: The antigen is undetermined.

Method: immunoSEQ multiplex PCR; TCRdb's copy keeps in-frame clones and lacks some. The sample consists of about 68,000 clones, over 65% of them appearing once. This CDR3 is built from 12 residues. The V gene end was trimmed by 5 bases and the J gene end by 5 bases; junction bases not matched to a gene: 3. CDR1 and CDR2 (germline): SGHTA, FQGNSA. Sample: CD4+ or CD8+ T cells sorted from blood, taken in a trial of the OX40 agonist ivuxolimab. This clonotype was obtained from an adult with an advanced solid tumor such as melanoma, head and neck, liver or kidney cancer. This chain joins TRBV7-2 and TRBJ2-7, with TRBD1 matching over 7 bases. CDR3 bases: TGTGCCAGCAGCCAGACAGGGAACGAGCAGTACTTC. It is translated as CASSQTGNEQYF. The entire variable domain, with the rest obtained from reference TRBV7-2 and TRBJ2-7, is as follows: GAGVSQSPSNKVTEKGKDVELRCDPISGHTALYWYRQSLGQGLEFLIYFQGNSAPDKSGLPSDRFSAERTGGSVSTLTIQRTQQEDSAVYLCASSQTGNEQYFGPGTRLTVT.